These 16 T cell receptor beta chains originate from one sample sequenced in a study of early T cells in non-severe SARS-CoV-2 infection. TCRdb processed the 5' RACE reads anew with MiXCR; each CDR3 protein has one entry. This table holds 100,000 to 130,000 distinct CDR3 sequences, 11% found once. Sequencing was performed on whole blood. Receptors were obtained from an adult who was a healthcare worker with PCR-confirmed SARS-CoV-2 infection or an uninfected control (not recorded which).

This clonotype was counted between two and nine times. The J gene is TRBJ2-1, the V gene TRBV12-3 or TRBV12-4, with 10 bases that match TRBD1. After removal of 5 bases from V and 5 bases from J, the junction contained 9 bases not matched to a gene. The CDR3 totals 16 residues. DNA of the CDR3: TGTGCCAGCAGTCCTCCGGGGACAGGGGCCCACAATGAGCAGTTCTTC. It codes for CASSPPGTGAHNEQFF.

This clonotype appeared many times. The chain couples TRBV7-6 to TRBJ2-1; D gene unclear. V gave up 0 bases and J gave up 0 bases, with 9 bases separating them. Germline loops: CDR1 SGHVS, CDR2 FNYEAQ. The CDR3 is made up of 16 amino acids. The CDR3 spells CASSLAGGTSYNEQFF. For the CDR3, the DNA is TGTGCCAGCAGCTTAGCGGGCGGAACCTCCTACAATGAGCAGTTCTTC.

The sample holds many counts of this clonotype. The chain recombines TRBV10-1 with TRBJ2-2; D uncertain. Per the germline V gene, CDR1 is WNHNN and CDR2 is SYGVQD (reference sequence). The V gene lost 0 bases and the J gene lost 8 bases, with 10 bases spanning the gap. CDR3 length equals 14 residues. The CDR3 spells CASSESDRSGELFF. For the CDR3, the DNA is TGCGCCAGCAGTGAGTCGGATCGGTCAGGGGAGCTGTTTTTT.

There are a few counts of this clonotype. The rearrangement uses TRBV7-6 and TRBJ2-2, with D perhaps TRBD1 (6 bases). V was cut by 5 bases and J by 6 bases, with 13 bases left in between. Germline-derived CDR1 and CDR2 are SGHVS and FNYEAQ. This CDR3 spans 14 amino acids. This chain's CDR3 is CASSPGAAPGELFF. CDR3 DNA sequence: TGTGCCAGCAGCCCAGGGGCGGCTCCCGGGGAGCTGTTTTTT.

This clonotype was detected ten times or more. The V gene is TRBV7-2, the J gene TRBJ2-1, with 10 nucleotides matching TRBD2. Germline loops: CDR1 SGHTA, CDR2 FQGNSA. CDR3 length: 18 residues. Unmatched junction bases numbered 17, after V lost 5 bases and J lost 7 bases. The CDR3 here is CASSPRPLAGVAKNEQFF. In DNA form, the CDR3 reads TGTGCCAGCAGCCCAAGACCCCTAGCGGGAGTTGCGAAAAATGAGCAGTTCTTC.

The chain has TRBV6-2 or TRBV6-3 and TRBJ2-1, with TRBD2 matching over 9 bases. Germline CDR1 reads MNHEY; CDR2 reads SVGEGT. Losses at the gene ends were 4 bases for V and 9 bases for J; bases not matched to a gene: 7. This CDR3 spans 14 amino acids. Here the CDR3 reads CASSSGTSSSEQFF. The CDR3 bases are TGTGCCAGCAGTTCCGGGACTAGCTCGTCTGAGCAGTTCTTC.

This chain uses TRBV4-2 with TRBJ2-5; a weak D match, TRBD1 (5 bases). Trimming took off 4 bases at V and 3 bases at J, with 9 bases between the two ends. This CDR3 comprises 13 residues. Looked up from germline, CDR1 is LGHNA and CDR2 is YNFKEQ. The DNA of the CDR3 is TGTGCCAGCAGCCGCGACAGAGAAGAGACCCAGTACTTC. Its translation is CASSRDREETQYF.

This clonotype was recorded a few times. The V and J genes are TRBV28 and TRBJ2-7, with TRBD2 as a possible D gene (5 bases). The V gene lost 6 bases and the J gene lost 2 bases, with 8 bases spanning the gap. Germline V gives CDR1 MDHEN, CDR2 SYDVKM. This CDR3 spans 12 amino acids. CDR3 amino acids: CASSRGTYEQYF. CDR3 nucleotide sequence: TGTGCCAGCAGCAGAGGGACCTACGAGCAGTACTTC. Full variable domain (missing parts from reference TRBV28 and TRBJ2-7): DVKVTQSSRYLVKRTGEKVFLECVQDMDHENMFWYRQDPGLGLRLIYFSYDVKMKEKGDIPEGYSVSREKKERFSLILESASTNQTSMYLCASSRGTYEQYFGPGTRLTVT.

The chain combines TRBV9 with TRBJ1-3; 8 bases fit TRBD1. This CDR3 spans 15 amino acids. Germline loops: CDR1 SGDLS, CDR2 YYNGEE. The V gene end was trimmed by 4 bases and the J gene end by 4 bases; junction bases not matched to a gene: 7. CDR3 nucleotide sequence: TGTGCCAGCAGCTATGGACAGGGCGGCGGAAACACCATATATTTT. Translation gives CASSYGQGGGNTIYF.

This clonotype was detected ten times or more. The chain has TRBV7-8 and TRBJ2-5; possibly TRBD1 for D (6 bases). The V end lost 2 bases, the J end lost 7 bases, and 11 bases lay between the germline ends. Per the germline V gene, CDR1 is SGHVS and CDR2 is FQNEAQ. The CDR3 has 13 amino acids. As DNA, the CDR3 is TGTGCCAGCAGCTTACGGGAACAGGGGACCCAGTACTTC. Amino acids: CASSLREQGTQYF.

This clonotype was seen many times. This chain connects TRBV30 to TRBJ1-2; 10 positions match TRBD1. With 2 bases clipped from V and 4 bases from J, the junction kept 7 bases outside the gene matches. The CDR3 extends over 15 amino acids. The V gene's germline CDR1 is GTSNPN and CDR2 SVGIG (reference sequence). The CDR3 region has the DNA TGTGCCTGGAGTAGGGACAGGGGTATTGGCTATGGCTACACCTTC. This gives the protein CAWSRDRGIGYGYTF.

In its sample, this clonotype was seen many times. The chain has TRBV19 and TRBJ1-5, with TRBD1 as a possible D gene (6 bases). Trimming cost V 8 bases and J 3 bases, with 17 bases left between them. Germline CDR1 reads LNHDA; CDR2 reads SQIVND (reference sequence). The CDR3 spans 15 residues. The CDR3 nucleotides are TGTGCCAGTGGATCCCCGGGACACCTCAATCAGCCCCAGCATTTT. Amino acids: CASGSPGHLNQPQHF.

The table lists this clonotype with a few counts. This chain joins TRBV5-6 and TRBJ2-1; D remains unclear. This CDR3 region has 13 residues. Trimming shortened V by 2 bases and J by 4 bases, and 7 bases separated the two germline ends. Looked up from germline, CDR1 is SGHDT and CDR2 is YYEEEE. The CDR3, as DNA: TGTGCCAGCAGCTTACCTCCTTACAATGAGCAGTTCTTC. It is translated as CASSLPPYNEQFF.

In its sample, this clonotype was seen once. The chain employs TRBV20-1 and TRBJ2-1; 13 nucleotides agree with TRBD2. The CDR3 is 13 residues long. V shed 6 bases and J 8 bases; nucleotides not matched to a gene: 4. Germline CDR1 DFQATT, CDR2 SNEGSKA (reference sequence). The CDR3 region has the DNA TGCAGTGCAAGGACTAGCGGGAGTGATGAGCAGTTCTTC. Amino acid sequence: CSARTSGSDEQFF.

This clonotype occurred a few times. The chain carries TRBV7-9 and TRBJ2-1, with 10 nucleotides matching TRBD2. Germline V CDR1 and CDR2: SEHNR, FQNEAQ (reference sequence). The CDR3 length is 15 residues. V lost 5 bases and J lost 6; bases outside the gene matches: 7. CDR3 in amino acids: CASSPPGLAFNEQFF. Here the CDR3 DNA reads TGTGCCAGCAGCCCGCCGGGACTAGCGTTCAATGAGCAGTTCTTC.

This clonotype was counted ten times or more. This chain connects TRBV9 to TRBJ2-3; the D gene is possibly TRBD1 (5 bases). Germline V gene sequence: CDR1 SGDLS, CDR2 YYNGEE. The CDR3 spans 14 residues. Deletions cut 0 bases from V and 4 bases from J, with 9 bases between. The DNA for the CDR3 is TGTGCCAGCAGCGTAGAGGACACAGCAGATACGCAGTATTTT. Its protein is CASSVEDTADTQYF.